Listed below are T cell receptor beta chains from one sample, sequenced in a study of CD8+ T cells in alopecia areata. Clones were read by immunoSEQ multiplex PCR, and TCRdb kept only the in-frame ones, dropping some. The sample includes roughly 14,000 clones, 58% of them seen just once. The source material was CD4+ Tregs sorted from blood. The source is a human donor with alopecia areata. The CDR3 runs from the conserved cysteine through the conserved F or W. D genes are given only for firm matches. The size entry is marked missing in some rows and otherwise reads once, few, many or a size class.

CDR3: CASSWSWGSSYNEQFF
DNA: TGTGCCAGCAGTTGGTCCTGGGGCAGCTCCTACAATGAGCAGTTCTTC
D: -
V: TRBV28
J: TRBJ2-1
size: few

CDR3: CASSLVADNTGELFF
DNA: TGTGCCAGCAGCTTAGTAGCAGATAACACCGGGGAGCTGTTTTTT
D: -
V: TRBV7-9
J: TRBJ2-2
size: -

CDR3: CASSQEWDRGPEAFF
DNA: TGCGCCAGCAGCCAAGAGTGGGACAGGGGACCTGAAGCTTTCTTT
D: TRBD1
V: TRBV4-1
J: TRBJ1-1
size: -

CDR3: CASSFGNRDRTAEQFF
DNA: TGTGCCAGCAGTTTCGGTAACCGGGACAGAACGGCTGAGCAGTTCTTC
D: TRBD1
V: TRBV28
J: TRBJ2-1
size: -

CDR3: CASTTPRGGRDTEAFF
DNA: TGTGCCAGCACCACACCCCGGGGGGGGAGAGACACTGAAGCTTTCTTT
D: -
V: TRBV28
J: TRBJ1-1
size: once

CDR3: CASSARTGGSGYTF
DNA: TGCGCCAGCAGCGCCAGGACAGGGGGCTCGGGCTACACCTTC
D: TRBD1
V: TRBV5-1
J: TRBJ1-2
size: -

CDR3: CASSLVGGAFF
DNA: TGTGCCAGCAGCTTAGTTGGAGGCGCTTTCTTT
D: -
V: TRBV7-9
J: TRBJ1-1
size: -

CDR3: CATRTLNIEQFF
DNA: TGTGCCACTCGGACTCTCAATATTGAGCAGTTCTTC
D: -
V: TRBV10-3
J: TRBJ2-1
size: -

CDR3: CASSQFFPFETQYF
DNA: TGTGCCAGCAGCCAGTTTTTCCCCTTTGAGACCCAGTACTTC
D: -
V: TRBV14
J: TRBJ2-5
size: -

CDR3: CASSPSGVLGYTF
DNA: TGTGCCAGCAGCCCGTCGGGGGTATTAGGCTACACCTTC
D: -
V: TRBV5-4
J: TRBJ1-2
size: -

CDR3: CASSLGQGIGDTQYF
DNA: TGCGCCAGCAGCTTGGGACAGGGGATTGGGGATACGCAGTATTTT
D: TRBD1
V: TRBV5-1
J: TRBJ2-3
size: -

CDR3: CASSLFYDPPHTYEQYF
DNA: TGTGCCAGCAGCTTGTTTTATGACCCTCCCCACACCTACGAGCAGTACTTC
D: -
V: TRBV7-2
J: TRBJ2-7
size: -

CDR3: CASSLAGVEGYTF
DNA: TGTGCCAGCAGCTTAGCAGGGGTAGAGGGCTACACCTTC
D: -
V: TRBV7-9
J: TRBJ1-2
size: -

CDR3: CASKRERSGANVLTF
DNA: TGTGCCAGCAAGCGGGAACGCTCTGGGGCCAACGTCCTGACTTTC
D: TRBD2
V: TRBV27
J: TRBJ2-6
size: -

CDR3: CASSLVGVRHYEQYF
DNA: TGTGCCAGCAGCCTCGTGGGAGTACGACACTACGAGCAGTACTTC
D: -
V: TRBV28
J: TRBJ2-7
size: -

CDR3: CASNLGGNYGYTF
DNA: TGTGCCAGCAACTTAGGGGGTAACTATGGCTACACCTTC
D: -
V: TRBV5-4
J: TRBJ1-2
size: -

CDR3: CASSFPSSGREGSYNEQFF
DNA: TGCGCCAGCAGCTTTCCCAGTAGCGGGCGGGAAGGGTCCTACAATGAGCAGTTCTTC
D: TRBD2
V: TRBV5-1
J: TRBJ2-1
size: -

CDR3: CASRQGNVGTGELFF
DNA: TGTGCCAGCAGGCAGGGTAACGTCGGCACCGGGGAGCTGTTTTTT
D: -
V: TRBV2
J: TRBJ2-2
size: -

CDR3: CASSEALAGANEKLFF
DNA: TGTGCCAGCAGTGAAGCGCTGGCAGGGGCTAATGAAAAACTGTTTTTT
D: -
V: TRBV2
J: TRBJ1-4
size: few

CDR3: CAWSGLAGSSYEQYF
DNA: TGTGCCTGGTCCGGGTTAGCGGGATCCTCCTACGAGCAGTACTTC
D: TRBD2
V: TRBV30
J: TRBJ2-7
size: few

CDR3: CASSLDGLAGLAKNIQYF
DNA: TGTGCCAGCAGCTTGGACGGACTAGCGGGATTAGCCAAAAACATTCAGTACTTC
D: TRBD2
V: TRBV5-6
J: TRBJ2-4
size: -

CDR3: CSAIAGSEQYF
DNA: TGCAGTGCTATCGCCGGGAGCGAGCAGTACTTC
D: -
V: TRBV20-1
J: TRBJ2-7
size: -

CDR3: CASSIAGPHGGTQYF
DNA: TGTGCCAGTAGTATAGCCGGACCCCACGGTGGGACCCAGTACTTC
D: -
V: TRBV19
J: TRBJ2-5
size: -

CDR3: CASSAVDREAFF
DNA: TGTGCCAGCAGCGCTGTTGATCGGGAAGCTTTCTTT
D: -
V: TRBV9
J: TRBJ1-1
size: -

CDR3: CASSYIRDRGLNEQFF
DNA: TGCGCCAGCAGCTACATCCGGGACAGGGGGCTTAATGAGCAGTTCTTC
D: TRBD1
V: TRBV10-1
J: TRBJ2-1
size: -

CDR3: CASSLGSRRSHQETQYF
DNA: TGTGCCAGCAGCTTGGGATCTCGGAGGTCGCATCAAGAGACCCAGTACTTC
D: -
V: TRBV5-4
J: TRBJ2-5
size: -

CDR3: CASGDSGRTHHTQYF
DNA: TGTGCCAGTGGGGATAGCGGGAGGACCCACCATACGCAGTATTTT
D: TRBD2
V: TRBV19
J: TRBJ2-3
size: medium-sized

CDR3: CASSPWGSGYNEQFF
DNA: TGTGCCAGCAGCCCCTGGGGGTCAGGTTACAATGAGCAGTTCTTC
D: -
V: TRBV14
J: TRBJ2-1
size: -

CDR3: CASSFGQDTEAFF
DNA: TGTGCCAGCAGTTTTGGACAAGACACTGAAGCTTTCTTT
D: -
V: TRBV6-5
J: TRBJ1-1
size: -

CDR3: CASSLGNYGYTF
DNA: TGTGCCAGCAGCTTAGGTAACTATGGCTACACCTTC
D: -
V: TRBV13
J: TRBJ1-2
size: -

CDR3: CAISKDRGVTSNQPQHF
DNA: TGTGCCATCAGTAAGGACAGGGGGGTGACGAGCAATCAGCCCCAGCATTTT
D: TRBD1
V: TRBV10-3
J: TRBJ1-5
size: once

CDR3: CASRDRVWDTEAFF
DNA: TGTGCCAGCAGAGACAGGGTGTGGGACACTGAAGCTTTCTTT
D: TRBD1
V: TRBV6-6
J: TRBJ1-1
size: -

CDR3: CASSPFDIQTILPPTEAFF
DNA: TGTGCCAGCTCACCATTTGATATACAAACCATCCTACCCCCAACTGAAGCTTTCTTT
D: -
V: TRBV18
J: TRBJ1-1
size: medium-sized

CDR3: CASSLGRTYEQYF
DNA: TGTGCCAGCAGCTTAGGCAGGACCTACGAGCAGTACTTC
D: -
V: TRBV7-3
J: TRBJ2-7
size: few

CDR3: CASRRTSGSPQQYF
DNA: TGTGCCAGCAGGCGGACTAGCGGGAGTCCTCAGCAGTACTTC
D: TRBD2
V: TRBV27
J: TRBJ2-7
size: -

CDR3: CASSLDRGREKLFF
DNA: TGTGCCAGCAGCTTGGACAGGGGACGTGAAAAACTGTTTTTT
D: TRBD1
V: TRBV5-1
J: TRBJ1-4
size: few

CDR3: CASKRDRPYNEQFF
DNA: TGTGCCAGCAAGAGGGACAGGCCCTACAATGAGCAGTTCTTC
D: TRBD1
V: TRBV2
J: TRBJ2-1
size: -

CDR3: CASSMGTSGRNEQYF
DNA: TGTGCCAGCAGCATGGGGACTAGCGGGAGAAACGAGCAGTACTTC
D: TRBD2
V: TRBV9
J: TRBJ2-7
size: -

CDR3: CASSLHFRAKNIQYF
DNA: TGTGCCAGTAGTCTCCACTTTCGGGCCAAAAACATTCAGTACTTC
D: -
V: TRBV19
J: TRBJ2-4
size: -

CDR3: CASSLGGLGLFF
DNA: TGTGCCAGCAGTCTTGGGGGGCTAGGACTGTTTTTT
D: -
V: TRBV28
J: TRBJ1-4
size: few

CDR3: CASSEWTGFSDEKLFF
DNA: TGTGCCAGCAGTGAGTGGACAGGGTTTTCTGATGAAAAACTGTTTTTT
D: TRBD1
V: TRBV6-1
J: TRBJ1-4
size: -

CDR3: CASSLIRDTEAFF
DNA: TGTGCCAGCTCGCTCATAAGGGACACTGAAGCTTTCTTT
D: -
V: TRBV18
J: TRBJ1-1
size: few